These T cell receptor beta chains were read from a single sample in a study of T cell clusters in autoimmune cytopenias. TCRdb reanalyzed the multiplex PCR reads, giving one entry per CDR3 protein sequence and no DNA. This listing includes about 15,000 distinct CDR3 sequences. In addition, the sample was reused for a study of T cell repertoires in aging, cancer and after chemotherapy.

Sequencing was carried out using peripheral blood. Receptors were obtained from a human donor in good health. Both conserved end residues are part of each CDR3. Clone size is shown for a subset of rows, as once, few, many or a class of expanded clone.

CASKGTGGSTGELFF | TRBJ2-2 | TRBV19 | 15 | -
CASSPRWGGSYRETQYF | TRBJ2-5 | TRBV13 | 17 | -
CASSPSEGTNSPLHF | TRBJ1-6 | TRBV19 | 15 | medium-sized
CASSLRTHSYNEQFF | TRBJ2-1 | TRBV19 | 15 | -
CASSLGILVAPYYNEQFF | TRBJ2-1 | TRBV11-3 | 18 | -
CASSISGISTDTQYF | TRBJ2-3 | TRBV19 | 15 | medium-sized
CASTSTPGHSPLHF | TRBJ1-6 | TRBV6-5 | 14 | -
CASSSSRGLRGYEQYF | TRBJ2-7 | TRBV11-3 | 16 | medium-sized
CASSLAGGGYTF | TRBJ1-2 | TRBV12-3/TRBV12-4 | 12 | -
CASSIVPSGLADTQYF | TRBJ2-3 | TRBV19 | 16 | -
CASPPGPDEQYF | TRBJ2-7 | TRBV19 | 12 | -
CASRLGGGRGEANAYEQYF | TRBJ2-7 | TRBV7-9 | 19 | -
CASSLVGGGLAESTDTQYF | TRBJ2-3 | TRBV5-4 | 19 | -
CAWARGRETQYF | TRBJ2-5 | TRBV30 | 12 | -
CASSPQGLRMGNTIYF | TRBJ1-3 | TRBV11-3 | 16 | -
CASSIDWGSREQFF | TRBJ2-1 | TRBV19 | 14 | medium-sized
CASSPRDRVSEQFF | TRBJ2-1 | TRBV18 | 14 | -
CSVPGPGNEQFF | TRBJ2-1 | TRBV29-1 | 12 | -
CSARDRGVYGYTF | TRBJ1-2 | TRBV20-1 | 13 | -
CASSQVRGDTQYF | TRBJ2-3 | TRBV4-3 | 13 | -
CASSGFPVPETQYF | TRBJ2-5 | TRBV12-5 | 14 | -
CSVDGEDSNQETQYF | TRBJ2-5 | TRBV29-1 | 15 | medium-sized
CASIRVYSNQPQHF | TRBJ1-5 | TRBV6-2/TRBV6-3 | 14 | -
CASSFSGVEQYF | TRBJ2-7 | TRBV12-3/TRBV12-4 | 12 | -
CASSRRAGNTIYF | TRBJ1-3 | TRBV13 | 13 | -
CASSSGPSGANVLTF | TRBJ2-6 | TRBV5-6 | 15 | -
CASSLQLAGGNEQFF | TRBJ2-1 | TRBV7-6 | 15 | -
CSVAGGSSSYEQYF | TRBJ2-7 | TRBV29-1 | 14 | medium-sized
CASSPGSPHEQYF | TRBJ2-7 | TRBV7-6 | 13 | -
CASSLPGLAGDTGELFF | TRBJ2-2 | TRBV6-2/TRBV6-3 | 17 | -
CASSFSNQGQEQYF | TRBJ2-7 | TRBV6-2/TRBV6-3 | 14 | -
CASSTRTDYNSPLHF | TRBJ1-6 | TRBV19 | 15 | -
CASGAPGGTDTQYF | TRBJ2-3 | TRBV6-2/TRBV6-3 | 14 | -
CASSRDRGEYNEQFF | TRBJ2-1 | TRBV6-5 | 15 | -
CAATRTRAYQETQYF | TRBJ2-5 | TRBV6-5 | 15 | -
CASRVAGGRNEQFF | TRBJ2-1 | TRBV6-5 | 14 | -
CASSPGNGETQYF | TRBJ2-5 | TRBV18 | 13 | -
CASSHPGQAGEQYF | TRBJ2-7 | TRBV6-5 | 14 | -
CSVVEAGFTDTQYF | TRBJ2-3 | TRBV29-1 | 14 | medium-sized
CASSIGTSVTEQFF | TRBJ2-1 | TRBV19 | 14 | medium-sized
CASSHDGGTSKRGQYF | TRBJ2-5 | TRBV6-6 | 16 | -
CASRQTSGLEKLFF | TRBJ1-4 | TRBV6-5 | 14 | medium-sized
CASSGLAGGYEQYF | TRBJ2-7 | TRBV19 | 14 | medium-sized
CASSLYADRGPNEKLFF | TRBJ1-4 | TRBV5-6 | 17 | -
CAISEPGTGSGELFF | TRBJ2-2 | TRBV10-3 | 15 | -
CASSEKALAGRTYEQYF | TRBJ2-7 | TRBV6-1 | 17 | -
CASSLALLRPGANVLTF | TRBJ2-6 | TRBV7-9 | 17 | -
CSAGPTLGGSGYTF | TRBJ1-2 | TRBV29-1 | 14 | -
CSVEGTSYNEQFF | TRBJ2-1 | TRBV29-1 | 13 | -
CASSPSRVNTEAFF | TRBJ1-1 | TRBV6-5 | 14 | -
CSARTGGHSYEQYF | TRBJ2-7 | TRBV29-1 | 14 | medium-sized
CASSSALDETQYF | TRBJ2-5 | TRBV27 | 13 | -
CAIAGGADTQYF | TRBJ2-3 | TRBV10-3 | 12 | -